This T cell receptor beta chain was identified in a study of chemoradiotherapy in HPV16-positive cancers. To note about this clone: Its antigen is as yet unknown.

Repeated repertoire sampling spanned the course of chemoradiotherapy. Study-level results: HPV-specific T cells were functionally defined from only two HPV16-positive patients. Non-HPV-specific T cells did not expand in tumors during treatment, whereas candidate HPV-specific clones and E7-related motifs did.

Here immunoSEQ multiplex PCR was the method, and the copy in TCRdb shows in-frame clones only, minus some. Found here are about 33,000 clones, around 87% of them singletons; the top ten hold about 2%. The CDR3 consists of 14 residues. The ends lost 0 bases at V and 10 bases at J; junction bases unmatched: 6. CDR1 is SGHNT, CDR2 YYREEE, per germline (reference sequence). This TCR was sampled from a human donor with HPV-associated anogenital cancer. This chain links TRBV5-4 with TRBJ2-1; 8 bases map to TRBD2. Specimen: blood, collected from a patient who underwent chemoradiotherapy. The CDR3 sequence: CASSLEGPGGEQFF. CDR3 nucleotide sequence: TGTGCCAGCAGCTTGGAGGGGCCGGGGGGGGAGCAGTTCTTC.